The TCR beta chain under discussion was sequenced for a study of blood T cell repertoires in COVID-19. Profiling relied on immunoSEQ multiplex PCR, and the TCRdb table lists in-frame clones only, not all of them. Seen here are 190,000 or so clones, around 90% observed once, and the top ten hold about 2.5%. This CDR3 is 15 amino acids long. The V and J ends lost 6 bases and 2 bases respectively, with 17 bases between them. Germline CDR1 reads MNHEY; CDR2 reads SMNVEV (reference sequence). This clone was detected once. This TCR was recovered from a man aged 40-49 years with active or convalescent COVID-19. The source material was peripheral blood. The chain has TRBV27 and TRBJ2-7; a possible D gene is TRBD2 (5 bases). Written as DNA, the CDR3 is TGTGCCAGCAGCCCTGAACAGCGGCCTACCTACGAGCAGTACTTC. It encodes CASSPEQRPTYEQYF.